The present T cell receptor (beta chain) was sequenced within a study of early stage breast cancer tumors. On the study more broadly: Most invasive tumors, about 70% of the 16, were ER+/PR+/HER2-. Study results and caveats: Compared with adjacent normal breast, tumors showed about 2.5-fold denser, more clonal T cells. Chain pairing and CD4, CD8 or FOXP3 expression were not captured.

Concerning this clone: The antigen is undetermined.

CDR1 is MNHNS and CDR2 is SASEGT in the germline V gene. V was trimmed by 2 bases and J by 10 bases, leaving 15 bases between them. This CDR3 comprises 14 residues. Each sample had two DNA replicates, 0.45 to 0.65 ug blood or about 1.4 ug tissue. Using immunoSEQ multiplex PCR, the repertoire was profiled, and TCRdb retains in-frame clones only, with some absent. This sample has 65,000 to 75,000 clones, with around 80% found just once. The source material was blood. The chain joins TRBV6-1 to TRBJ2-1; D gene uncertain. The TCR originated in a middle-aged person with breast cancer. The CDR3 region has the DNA TGTGCCAGCAGTGAATTAGTTGAATCCCGAGAGCAGTTCTTC. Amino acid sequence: CASSELVESREQFF.